This T cell receptor beta chain appears in the sequencing data of a study of blood T cell repertoires in COVID-19. CDR3 length equals 15 residues. CDR1 and CDR2 from the germline V gene are SGHTA and FQGNSA. V was clipped by 8 bases and J by 3 bases, with 16 bases between them. In the source study's methods: Cell counts per sample came from amplifying reference gene primers. Sequencing was performed with immunoSEQ multiplex PCR; in TCRdb, only in-frame clones are kept and a portion is missing. D and trimming come from the DNA, and the V and J calls and clone size come from that table. The table has 200,000 to 300,000 clones, around 89% seen once.

Sequenced material: PBMCs or T cells enriched from blood (not recorded which). J is TRBJ2-2 and V is TRBV7-2; D might be TRBD2 (5 bases). This sequence originates from a woman in her forties with acute COVID-19. CDR3 region: CASAFRGGHTGELFF. CDR3 bases: TGTGCCAGCGCTTTCCGGGGTGGGCACACCGGGGAGCTGTTTTTT.